A single T cell receptor beta chain is shown here with its context. This sample stems from a study of blood T cell repertoires in COVID-19. Study at large: The samples span acute and convalescent COVID-19 from the United States, Italy and Spain. Sample material is recorded as cDNA or gDNA derived from T cells, B-cell-depleted T cells, or PBMCs.

Germline V gene lookup returns CDR1 SEHNR and CDR2 FQNEAQ (reference sequence). The CDR3 has 17 residues. The ends lost 1 base at V and 1 base at J; junction bases unmatched: 4. In the original processing: Reference gene primer amplification gave nucleated cell count estimates. Clones were read by immunoSEQ multiplex PCR, and TCRdb kept only the in-frame ones, dropping some. V and J calls and clone size are as listed in that table; D and trimming were resolved from the DNA. The repertoire includes about 46,000 clones, under 90% of them detected once, and about 10% sits in the top ten. The sequenced sample consisted of peripheral blood. This TCR was recovered from a man aged 55 to 70 with acute or convalescent COVID-19. The gene calls are TRBV7-9 and TRBJ2-2; 9 bases map to TRBD1. The CDR3 DNA follows: TGTGCCAGCAGCTTAGAAATGGGACAGGGGAACACCGGGGAGCTGTTTTTT. Translation: CASSLEMGQGNTGELFF.